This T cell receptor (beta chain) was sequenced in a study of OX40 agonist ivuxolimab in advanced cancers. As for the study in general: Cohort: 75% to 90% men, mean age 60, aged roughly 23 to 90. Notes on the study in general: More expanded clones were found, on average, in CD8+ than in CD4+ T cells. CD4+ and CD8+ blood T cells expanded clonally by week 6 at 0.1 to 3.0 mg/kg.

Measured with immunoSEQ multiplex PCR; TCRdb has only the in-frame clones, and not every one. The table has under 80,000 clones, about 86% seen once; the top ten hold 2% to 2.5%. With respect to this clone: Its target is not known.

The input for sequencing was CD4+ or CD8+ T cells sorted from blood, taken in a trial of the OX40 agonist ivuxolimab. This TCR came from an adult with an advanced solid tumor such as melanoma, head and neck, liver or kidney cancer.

In nucleotides, the CDR3 is TGCGCCAGCAGCTTGGTCGGGAGCTCCTATAATTCACCCCTCCACTTT. This translates into CASSLVGSSYNSPLHF. This chain joins TRBV5-1 and TRBJ1-6, with no clear D. Germline V CDR1 and CDR2: SGHRS, YFSETQ. The CDR3 consists of 16 residues. Trimming stripped 0 bases from V and 0 bases from J, with 7 bases between.